Presented here are 19 T cell receptor beta chains from one specimen sequenced in a study of shared clonotypes between healthy human individuals. Here immunoSEQ multiplex PCR was the method, and the copy in TCRdb shows in-frame clones only, minus some. In the table there are about 2,500,000 clones, about 92% of which are singletons. Input material: naive CD4+ T cells sorted from blood. Described subset: CD45RA+ positively selected. These receptors were obtained from a man aged 18 to 29 in good health.

The V and J genes are TRBV5-4 and TRBJ2-3; D gene unclear. This CDR3 region has 15 residues. Trimming removed 0 bases at V and 0 bases at J, with 8 bases between. Germline V lookup: CDR1 SGHNT, CDR2 YYREEE (reference sequence). The CDR3 here is CASSLDSASTDTQYF. The CDR3 DNA reads TGTGCCAGCAGCTTGGACAGCGCTAGCACAGATACGCAGTATTTT.

Worth noting for this clone: Distinct nucleotide sequences in the sample also encode this CDR3. The chain is built from TRBV7-9 and TRBJ2-1; tentative D call: TRBD2 (5 bases). Trimming took off 5 bases at V and 9 bases at J, with 8 bases between the two ends. This CDR3 is 11 amino acids long. Per germline, CDR1 SEHNR and CDR2 FQNEAQ (reference sequence). In DNA form, the CDR3 reads TGTGCCAGCAGCCCCAGCGGTGAGCAGTTCTTC. It specifies CASSPSGEQFF.

V gene TRBV6-1 combines with J gene TRBJ1-5; 7 bases agree with TRBD1. V lost 6 bases and J lost 2; bases outside the gene matches: 4. This CDR3 comprises 14 residues. The germline CDR1 and CDR2 sequences are MNHNS and SASEGT. The CDR3 loop is CASRETGGNQPQHF. CDR3 sequence (DNA): TGTGCCAGCAGGGAAACAGGGGGCAATCAGCCCCAGCATTTT.

This clone was seen a single time. The chain joins TRBV11-2 to TRBJ2-3; 7 positions agree with TRBD1. Germline V gene lookup returns CDR1 SGHAT and CDR2 FQNNGV. V lost 5 bases, J lost 8 bases, and 7 bases stayed unmatched. This CDR3 region has 13 residues. CDR3 residues: CASSPRTGLTQYF. CDR3 nucleotide sequence: TGTGCCAGCAGCCCCCGGACAGGACTTACGCAGTATTTT.

V gene TRBV12-5 combines with J gene TRBJ2-1, with 10 bases matching TRBD2. The CDR3 length is 16 residues. CDR1 LGHNT and CDR2 FRNRAP come from the germline V gene. V dropped 3 bases and J dropped 5; count of bases not matched to a gene: 7. The CDR3 region is CASGFPRAGGDNEQFF. In nucleotides, the CDR3 is TGTGCTAGTGGTTTTCCCCGAGCGGGGGGGGACAATGAGCAGTTCTTC.

This chain links TRBV18 with TRBJ2-2; 7 nucleotides match TRBD2. The CDR3 covers 15 residues. Germline CDR1 KGHSH, CDR2 LQKENI. The V segment lost 9 bases and the J segment 3 bases; nucleotides outside the gene matches: 10. In nucleotides, the CDR3 is TGTGCCAGTAATCAAGCGGGGACCGACACCGGGGAGCTGTTTTTT. Translation: CASNQAGTDTGELFF.

The chain uses TRBV5-1 and TRBJ2-5; possibly TRBD2 for D (6 bases). Germline V gene lookup returns CDR1 SGHRS and CDR2 YFSETQ. V was pared by 0 bases and J by 3 bases, with 15 bases between. CDR3 length equals 16 residues. The CDR3 sequence: CASSLGRGAGEETQYF. The CDR3 DNA sequence: TGCGCCAGCAGCTTGGGGCGCGGGGCCGGGGAAGAGACCCAGTACTTC.

The chain links TRBV19 to TRBJ1-1, with D unresolved. Germline CDR1 LNHDA, CDR2 SQIVND (reference sequence). Between the trimmed V and J ends, which lost 6 bases and 4 bases, there was a span of 9 bases. The CDR3 is made up of 12 amino acids. The CDR3 DNA is TGTGCCAGTAGGCACTCGGCCACTGAAGCTTTCTTT. It specifies CASRHSATEAFF. The entire variable domain, with the rest obtained from reference TRBV19 and TRBJ1-1, is as follows: DGGITQSPKYLFRKEGQNVTLSCEQNLNHDAMYWYRQDPGQGLRLIYYSQIVNDFQKGDIAEGYSVSREKKESFPLTVTSAQKNPTAFYLCASRHSATEAFFGQGTRLTVV.

Note on this clone: The sample has other DNA sequences that encode this CDR3 too. The gene calls are TRBV19 and TRBJ1-1; possibly TRBD1 for D (5 bases). This CDR3 contains 15 residues. Germline V gene data show CDR1 as LNHDA and CDR2 as SQIVND (reference sequence). Trimming removed 0 bases at V and 1 base at J, with 9 bases between. The CDR3 region is CASSIDGGKNTEAFF. The DNA for the CDR3 is TGTGCCAGTAGTATAGACGGGGGGAAGAACACTGAAGCTTTCTTT.

The CDR3 here is CASSAFEGNTIYF. As DNA, the CDR3 is TGTGCCAGCAGCGCCTTCGAGGGAAACACCATATATTTT. The V call is TRBV11-2, the J call TRBJ1-3; no reliable D call. This CDR3 has 13 amino acids. Trimming shortened V by 5 bases and J by 4 bases, and 9 bases separated the two germline ends. Germline V gene sequence: CDR1 SGHAT, CDR2 FQNNGV.

V and J are TRBV7-4 and TRBJ2-7; TRBD2 matches at 7 bases. Trimming at V came to 5 bases and at J to 6 bases, leaving 1 base not matched to a gene. The germline CDR1 and CDR2 sequences are SGHVT and SQSDAQ. The CDR3 has 11 residues. CDR3 sequence: CASSASGEQYF. CDR3 coding DNA: TGTGCCAGCAGCGCTAGCGGCGAGCAGTACTTC. Full variable domain (missing parts from reference TRBV7-4 and TRBJ2-7): GAGVSQSPRYKVAKRGRDVALRCDSISGHVTLYWYRQTLGQGSEVLTYSQSDAQRDKSGRPSGRFSAERPERSVSTLKIQRTEQGDSAVYLCASSASGEQYFGPGTRLTVT.

The chain recombines TRBV29-1 with TRBJ2-6; either TRBD1 or TRBD2 may supply D (5 bases each). The CDR3 consists of 20 residues. The V gene's germline CDR1 is SQVTM and CDR2 ANQGSEA. The ends were cut back, 1 base at V and 0 bases at J, with 22 bases in the middle. This CDR3 is CSVEGPESEARGSGANVLTF. Here the CDR3 DNA reads TGCAGCGTTGAAGGCCCGGAGTCTGAGGCGAGGGGCTCTGGGGCCAACGTCCTGACTTTC.

The chain has TRBV5-4 and TRBJ2-5; D possibly corresponds to TRBD2 (5 bases). Per the germline V gene, CDR1 is SGHNT and CDR2 is YYREEE (reference sequence). Deletions cut 5 bases from V and 2 bases from J, with 16 bases between. The CDR3 is made up of 15 amino acids. Here the CDR3 DNA reads TGTGCCAGCAGGGAAGCGGACGGCTATCAAGAGACCCAGTACTTC. Its protein is CASREADGYQETQYF.

The chain's CDR3 is CASSLDVAGGLSGNTIYF. The CDR3 nucleotides read TGTGCCAGCAGCTTAGACGTTGCGGGGGGGCTATCTGGAAACACCATATATTTT. The chain recombines TRBV7-6 with TRBJ1-3; a weak D match, TRBD1 (6 bases). Trimming took 1 base from V and 1 from J, leaving 17 bases between them. The CDR3 extends over 18 amino acids. CDR1 and CDR2 from the germline V gene are SGHVS and FNYEAQ. Together with reference TRBV7-6 and TRBJ1-3, the CDR3 gives the full variable domain: GAGVSQSPRYKVTKRGQDVALRCDPISGHVSLYWYRQALGQGPEFLTYFNYEAQQDKSGLPNDRFSAERPEGSISTLTIQRTEQRDSAMYRCASSLDVAGGLSGNTIYFGEGSWLTVV.

CDR3 sequence reads: CASSKDLHNPGQGSNYGYTF. CDR3 coding DNA: TGTGCCAGCAGCAAGGATCTCCACAATCCCGGACAGGGCTCTAACTATGGCTACACCTTC. V usage is TRBV21-1 and J usage is TRBJ1-2; TRBD1 is the table's D call and was not checked against the DNA. TRBV21-1 is tagged as a pseudogene. There are 20 residues in the CDR3.

The chain links TRBV21-1 to TRBJ2-7; the DNA was not compared with TRBD1, the D call given in the table. TRBV21-1 is recorded as a pseudogene. This CDR3 has 14 residues. CDR3 amino acids: CASSKVGAVYEQYF. CDR3 nucleotide sequence: TGTGCCAGCAGCAAAGTGGGGGCGGTCTACGAGCAGTACTTC.

Here the CDR3 DNA reads TGCGCCAGCAGCTCAGGGGGCGCGAACGGGGAGCTGTTTTTT. It is translated as CASSSGGANGELFF. The chain combines TRBV5-1 with TRBJ2-2, with TRBD1 matching 8 bases. Germline V gives CDR1 SGHRS, CDR2 YFSETQ. The CDR3 is 14 amino acids. J lost 7 bases, V lost 3 bases, and 5 bases had no gene match.

The V call is TRBV28, the J call TRBJ2-7, with a possible D match to TRBD2 (5 bases). CDR1 and CDR2 (germline): MDHEN, SYDVKM. The CDR3 contains 14 residues. Trimming pared 8 bases from V and 2 bases from J, leaving 16 bases between. CDR3 loop: CASELRDSAYEQYF. The CDR3 nucleotides read TGTGCCAGCGAACTGAGGGATTCAGCCTACGAGCAGTACTTC.

This clone was seen once. Within the sample, other DNA sequences also encode this same CDR3. The chain combines TRBV6-5 with TRBJ2-3; D might be TRBD1 or TRBD2, each matching 5 bases. Looked up from germline, CDR1 is MNHEY and CDR2 is SVGAGI. The CDR3 is 12 residues long. V shed 5 bases and J shed 5 bases, with 8 bases lying between them. CDR3 DNA: TGTGCCAGCAGTAGGGACCGAGATACGCAGTATTTT. Translation: CASSRDRDTQYF.